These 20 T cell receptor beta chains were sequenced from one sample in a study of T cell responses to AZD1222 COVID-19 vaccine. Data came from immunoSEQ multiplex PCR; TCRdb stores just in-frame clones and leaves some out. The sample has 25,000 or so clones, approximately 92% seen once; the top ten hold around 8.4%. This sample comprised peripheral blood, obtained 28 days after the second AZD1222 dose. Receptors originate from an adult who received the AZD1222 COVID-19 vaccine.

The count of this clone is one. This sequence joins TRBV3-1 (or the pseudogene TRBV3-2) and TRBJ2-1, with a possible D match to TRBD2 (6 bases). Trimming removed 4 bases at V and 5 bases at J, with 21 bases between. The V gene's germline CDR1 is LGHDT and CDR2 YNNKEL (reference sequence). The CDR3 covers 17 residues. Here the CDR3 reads CASSRLISPGLHNEQFF. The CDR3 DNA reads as TGTGCCAGCAGCCGCCTCATAAGTCCGGGACTCCACAATGAGCAGTTCTTC.

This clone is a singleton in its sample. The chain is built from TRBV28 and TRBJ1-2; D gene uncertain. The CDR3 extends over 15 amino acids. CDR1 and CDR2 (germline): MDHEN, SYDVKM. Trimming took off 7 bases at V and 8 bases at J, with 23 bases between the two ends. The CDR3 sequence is CASTLPPGSKNGYTF. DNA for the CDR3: TGTGCCAGCACCCTCCCCCCGGGCTCTAAAAACGGCTACACCTTC.

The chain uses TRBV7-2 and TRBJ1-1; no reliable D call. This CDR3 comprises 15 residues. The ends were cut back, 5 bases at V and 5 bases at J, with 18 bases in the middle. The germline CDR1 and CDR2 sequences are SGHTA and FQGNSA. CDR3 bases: TGTGCCAGCAGCCAGTGGCTAGGAGATCTGACTGAAGCTTTCTTT. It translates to CASSQWLGDLTEAFF.

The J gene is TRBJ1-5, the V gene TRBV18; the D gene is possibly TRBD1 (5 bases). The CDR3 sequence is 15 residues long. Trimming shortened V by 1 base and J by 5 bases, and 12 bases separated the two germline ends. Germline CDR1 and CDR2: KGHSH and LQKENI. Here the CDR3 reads CASSPRVTGDQPQHF. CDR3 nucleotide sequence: TGTGCCAGCTCACCACGGGTAACGGGGGATCAGCCCCAGCATTTT.

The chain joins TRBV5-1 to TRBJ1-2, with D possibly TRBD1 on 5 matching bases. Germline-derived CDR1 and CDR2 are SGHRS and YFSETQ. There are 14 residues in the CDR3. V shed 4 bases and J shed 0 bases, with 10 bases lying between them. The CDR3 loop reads CASSPRGANYGYTF. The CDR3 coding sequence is TGCGCCAGCAGCCCCCGGGGGGCTAACTATGGCTACACCTTC.

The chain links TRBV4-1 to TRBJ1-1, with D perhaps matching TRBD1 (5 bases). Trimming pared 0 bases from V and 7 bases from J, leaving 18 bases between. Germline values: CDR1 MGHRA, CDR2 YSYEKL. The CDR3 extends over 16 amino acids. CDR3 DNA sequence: TGCGCCAGCAGCCAAGAGGGAGGGGCGCGGAGGATTGAAGCTTTCTTT. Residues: CASSQEGGARRIEAFF.

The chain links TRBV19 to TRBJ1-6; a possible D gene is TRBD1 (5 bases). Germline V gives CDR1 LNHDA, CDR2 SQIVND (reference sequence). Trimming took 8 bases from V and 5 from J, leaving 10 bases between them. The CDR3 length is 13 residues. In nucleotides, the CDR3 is TGTGCCAGTGACCGGGGCCATAATTCACCCCTCCACTTT. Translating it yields CASDRGHNSPLHF.

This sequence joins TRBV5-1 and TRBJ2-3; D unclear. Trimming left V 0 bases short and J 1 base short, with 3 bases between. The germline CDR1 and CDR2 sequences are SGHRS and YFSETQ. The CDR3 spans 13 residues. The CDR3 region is CASSLGRTDTQYF. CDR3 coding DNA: TGCGCCAGCAGCTTGGGACGCACAGATACGCAGTATTTT.

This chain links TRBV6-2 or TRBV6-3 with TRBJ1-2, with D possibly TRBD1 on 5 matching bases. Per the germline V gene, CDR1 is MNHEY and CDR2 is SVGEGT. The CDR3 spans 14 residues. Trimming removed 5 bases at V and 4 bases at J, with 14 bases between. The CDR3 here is CASSPGTESYGYTF. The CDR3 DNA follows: TGTGCCAGCAGTCCAGGGACGGAGAGCTATGGCTACACCTTC.

CDR3 residues: CASSLTGLAGWNEQFF. The CDR3 nucleotides read TGTGCCAGCAGCTTAACCGGACTAGCGGGATGGAATGAGCAGTTCTTC. The genes are TRBV7-3 and TRBJ2-1; 12 bases line up with TRBD2. After removal of 0 bases from V and 7 bases from J, the junction contained 4 bases not matched to a gene. This CDR3 is built from 16 residues. Germline V lookup: CDR1 SGHTA, CDR2 FQGTGA.

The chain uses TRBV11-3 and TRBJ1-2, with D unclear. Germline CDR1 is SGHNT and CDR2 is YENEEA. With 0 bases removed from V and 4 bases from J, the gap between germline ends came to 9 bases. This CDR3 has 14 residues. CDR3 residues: CASSLDTASYGYTF. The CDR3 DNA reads TGTGCCAGCAGCTTAGATACAGCAAGCTATGGCTACACCTTC.

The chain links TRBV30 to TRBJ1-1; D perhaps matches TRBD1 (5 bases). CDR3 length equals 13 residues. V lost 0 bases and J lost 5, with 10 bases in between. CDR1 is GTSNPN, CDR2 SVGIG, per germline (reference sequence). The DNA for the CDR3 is TGTGCCTGGAGTGTATCAGGGTGGACTGAAGCTTTCTTT. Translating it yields CAWSVSGWTEAFF.

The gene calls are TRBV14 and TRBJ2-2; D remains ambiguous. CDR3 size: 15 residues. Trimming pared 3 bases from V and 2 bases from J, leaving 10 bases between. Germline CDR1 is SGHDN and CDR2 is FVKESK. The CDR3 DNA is TGTGCCAGCAGCCATCATAAACCCAACACCGGGGAGCTGTTTTTT. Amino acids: CASSHHKPNTGELFF. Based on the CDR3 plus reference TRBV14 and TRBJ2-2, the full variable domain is EAGVTQFPSHSVIEKGQTVTLRCDPISGHDNLYWYRRVMGKEIKFLLHFVKESKQDESGMPNNRFLAERTGGTYSTLKVQPAELEDSGVYFCASSHHKPNTGELFFGEGSRLTVL.

In nucleotides, the CDR3 is TGTGCCAGCAGGAGGACAGGGGAAGAAAAACTGTTTTTT. This translates into CASRRTGEEKLFF. The gene calls are TRBV12-3 or TRBV12-4 and TRBJ1-4; TRBD1 matches at 9 bases. CDR3 length: 13 amino acids. The trim removed 6 bases at V and 8 bases at J, leaving 4 bases unmatched.

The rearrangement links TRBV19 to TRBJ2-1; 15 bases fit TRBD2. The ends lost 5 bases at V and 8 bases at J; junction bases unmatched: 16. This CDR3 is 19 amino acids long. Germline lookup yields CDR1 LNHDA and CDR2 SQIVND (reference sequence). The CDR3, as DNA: TGTGCCAGTAGTTCCAGGACCCACGGGACTAGCGGGAGGAGGTATGAGCAGTTCTTC. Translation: CASSSRTHGTSGRRYEQFF. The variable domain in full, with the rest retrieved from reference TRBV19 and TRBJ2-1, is DGGITQSPKYLFRKEGQNVTLSCEQNLNHDAMYWYRQDPGQGLRLIYYSQIVNDFQKGDIAEGYSVSREKKESFPLTVTSAQKNPTAFYLCASSSRTHGTSGRRYEQFFGPGTRLTVL.

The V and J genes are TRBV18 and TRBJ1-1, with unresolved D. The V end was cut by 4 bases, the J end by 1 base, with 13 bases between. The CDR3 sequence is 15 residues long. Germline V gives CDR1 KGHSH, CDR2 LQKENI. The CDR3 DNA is TGTGCCAGCTCACAGGCGGGAGGAGGGAACACTGAAGCTTTCTTT. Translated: CASSQAGGGNTEAFF.

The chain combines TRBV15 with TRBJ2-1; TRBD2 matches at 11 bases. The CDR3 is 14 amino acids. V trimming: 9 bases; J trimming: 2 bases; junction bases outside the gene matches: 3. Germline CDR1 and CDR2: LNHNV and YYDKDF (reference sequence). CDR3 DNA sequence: TGTGCCACTGGGACTAGCGGACCCTACAATGAGCAGTTCTTC. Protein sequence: CATGTSGPYNEQFF.

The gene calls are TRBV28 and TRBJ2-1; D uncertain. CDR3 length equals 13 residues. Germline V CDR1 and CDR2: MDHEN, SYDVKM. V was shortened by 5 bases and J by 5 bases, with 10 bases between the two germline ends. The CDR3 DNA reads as TGTGCCAGCAGTACCCCCCAGGACAATGAGCAGTTCTTC. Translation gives CASSTPQDNEQFF.

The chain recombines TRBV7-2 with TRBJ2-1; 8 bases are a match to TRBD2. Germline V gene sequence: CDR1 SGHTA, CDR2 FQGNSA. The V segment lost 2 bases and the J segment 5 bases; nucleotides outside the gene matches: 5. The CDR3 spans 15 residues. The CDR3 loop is CASSLMTSANNEQFF. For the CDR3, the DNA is TGTGCCAGCAGCTTAATGACTAGCGCGAACAATGAGCAGTTCTTC.

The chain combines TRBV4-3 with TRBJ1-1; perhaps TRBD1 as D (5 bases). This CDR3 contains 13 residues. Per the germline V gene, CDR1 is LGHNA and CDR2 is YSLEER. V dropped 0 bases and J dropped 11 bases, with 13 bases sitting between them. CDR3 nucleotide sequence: TGCGCCAGCAGCCAAGAATGGGGGAATAGGGCTTTCTTT. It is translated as CASSQEWGNRAFF.